This T cell receptor beta chain was captured by sequencing in a study of OX40 agonist ivuxolimab in advanced cancers. Only in-frame clones appear in the TCRdb table, and some are missing; sequencing was by immunoSEQ multiplex PCR. The table shows more than 75,000 clones, with about nine tenths occurring only once. Study-wide points: Researchers did not establish what antigens the expanded peripheral T cells target.

Germline V lookup: CDR1 SGDLS, CDR2 YYNGEE. This CDR3 region has 15 residues. V lost 4 bases and J lost 0, with 11 bases in between. As to this clone: Its antigen is still unknown.

V gene TRBV9 combines with J gene TRBJ2-1; maybe TRBD2 (5 bases). This material consisted of CD4+ or CD8+ T cells sorted from blood, taken in a trial of the OX40 agonist ivuxolimab. The sequence was obtained from an adult with an advanced solid tumor such as melanoma, head and neck, liver or kidney cancer. CDR3 coding DNA: TGTGCCAGCAGCTACGCGACTAACTCCTACAATGAGCAGTTCTTC. This gives the protein CASSYATNSYNEQFF.